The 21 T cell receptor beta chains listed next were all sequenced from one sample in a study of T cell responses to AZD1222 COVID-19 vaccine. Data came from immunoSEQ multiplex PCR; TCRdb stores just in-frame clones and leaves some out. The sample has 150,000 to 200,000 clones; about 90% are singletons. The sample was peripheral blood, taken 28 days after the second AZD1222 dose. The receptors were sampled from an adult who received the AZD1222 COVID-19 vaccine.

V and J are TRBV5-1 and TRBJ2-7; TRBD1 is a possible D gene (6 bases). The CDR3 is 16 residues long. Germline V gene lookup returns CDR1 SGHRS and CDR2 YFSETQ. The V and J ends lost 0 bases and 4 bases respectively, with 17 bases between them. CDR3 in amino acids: CASSLGPPDRLYEQYF. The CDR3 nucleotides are TGCGCCAGCAGCTTGGGCCCGCCGGACAGACTATACGAGCAGTACTTC. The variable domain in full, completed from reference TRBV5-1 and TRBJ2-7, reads KAGVTQTPRYLIKTRGQQVTLSCSPISGHRSVSWYQQTPGQGLQFLFEYFSETQRNKGNFPGRFSGRQFSNSRSEMNVSTLELGDSALYLCASSLGPPDRLYEQYFGPGTRLTVT.

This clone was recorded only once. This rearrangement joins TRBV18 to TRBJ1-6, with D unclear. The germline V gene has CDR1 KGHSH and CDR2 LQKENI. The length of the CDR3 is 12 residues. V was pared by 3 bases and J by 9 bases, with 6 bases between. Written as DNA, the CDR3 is TGTGCCAGCTCACCTGGGAGTTCACCCCTCCACTTT. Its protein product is CASSPGSSPLHF.

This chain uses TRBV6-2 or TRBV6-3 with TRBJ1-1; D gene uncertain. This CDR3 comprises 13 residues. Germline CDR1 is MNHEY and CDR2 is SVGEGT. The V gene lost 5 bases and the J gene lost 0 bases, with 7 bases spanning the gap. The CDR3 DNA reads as TGTGCCAGCAGTGCGACCCTGAACACTGAAGCTTTCTTT. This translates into CASSATLNTEAFF.

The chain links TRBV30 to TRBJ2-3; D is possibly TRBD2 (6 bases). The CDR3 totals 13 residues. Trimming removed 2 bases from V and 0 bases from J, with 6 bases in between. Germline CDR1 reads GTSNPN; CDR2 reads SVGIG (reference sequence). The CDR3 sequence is CAWSSGSTDTQYF. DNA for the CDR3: TGTGCCTGGAGTAGCGGGAGCACAGATACGCAGTATTTT.

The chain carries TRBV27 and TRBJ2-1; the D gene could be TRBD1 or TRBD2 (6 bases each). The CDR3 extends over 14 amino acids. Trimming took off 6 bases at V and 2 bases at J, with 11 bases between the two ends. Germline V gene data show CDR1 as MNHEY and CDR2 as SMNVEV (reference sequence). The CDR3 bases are TGTGCCAGCAGCCCCCGGGGGCCCTACAATGAGCAGTTCTTC. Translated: CASSPRGPYNEQFF.

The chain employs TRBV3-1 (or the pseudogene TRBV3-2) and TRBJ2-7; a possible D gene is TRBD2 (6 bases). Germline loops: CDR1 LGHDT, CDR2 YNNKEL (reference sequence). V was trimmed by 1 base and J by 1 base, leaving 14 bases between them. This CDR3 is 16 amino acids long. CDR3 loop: CASSQAQTRSSYEQYF. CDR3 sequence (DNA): TGTGCCAGCAGCCAAGCCCAGACTAGGTCGTCCTACGAGCAGTACTTC.

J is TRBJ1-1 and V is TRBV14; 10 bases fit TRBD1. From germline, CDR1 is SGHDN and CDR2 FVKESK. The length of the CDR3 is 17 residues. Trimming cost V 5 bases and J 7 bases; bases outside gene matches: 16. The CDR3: CASSFNTGQGMFGEAFF. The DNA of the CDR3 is TGTGCCAGCAGCTTCAACACGGGACAGGGGATGTTCGGTGAAGCTTTCTTT.

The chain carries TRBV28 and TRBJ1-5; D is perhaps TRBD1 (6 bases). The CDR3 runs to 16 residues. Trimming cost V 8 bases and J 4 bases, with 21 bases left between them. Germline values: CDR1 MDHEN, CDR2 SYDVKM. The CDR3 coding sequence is TGTGCCAGCCCTCCTATATTAGGACAGCCAAATCAGCCCCAGCATTTT. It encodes CASPPILGQPNQPQHF.

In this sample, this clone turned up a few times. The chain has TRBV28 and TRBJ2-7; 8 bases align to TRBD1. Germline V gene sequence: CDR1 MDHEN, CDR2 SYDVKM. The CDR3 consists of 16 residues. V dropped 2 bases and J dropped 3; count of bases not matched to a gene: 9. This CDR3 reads CASSLSGQGKGYEQYF. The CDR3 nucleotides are TGTGCCAGCAGTTTAAGTGGACAGGGAAAGGGCTACGAGCAGTACTTC. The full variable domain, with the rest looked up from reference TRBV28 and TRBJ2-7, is DVKVTQSSRYLVKRTGEKVFLECVQDMDHENMFWYRQDPGLGLRLIYFSYDVKMKEKGDIPEGYSVSREKKERFSLILESASTNQTSMYLCASSLSGQGKGYEQYFGPGTRLTVT.

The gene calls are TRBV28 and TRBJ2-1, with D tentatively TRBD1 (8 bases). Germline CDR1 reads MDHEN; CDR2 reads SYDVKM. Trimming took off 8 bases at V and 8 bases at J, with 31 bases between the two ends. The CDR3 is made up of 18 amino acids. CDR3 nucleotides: TGTGCCAGCCTTGGACAGGGCTGGCGCGGGGGAGTATTCGATGAGCAGTTCTTC. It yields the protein CASLGQGWRGGVFDEQFF.

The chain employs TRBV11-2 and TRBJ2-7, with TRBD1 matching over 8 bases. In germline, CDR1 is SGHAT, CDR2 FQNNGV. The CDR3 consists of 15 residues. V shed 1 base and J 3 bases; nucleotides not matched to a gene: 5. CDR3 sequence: CASSLGQGRNYEQYF. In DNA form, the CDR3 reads TGTGCCAGCAGCTTAGGACAGGGGCGAAACTACGAGCAGTACTTC.

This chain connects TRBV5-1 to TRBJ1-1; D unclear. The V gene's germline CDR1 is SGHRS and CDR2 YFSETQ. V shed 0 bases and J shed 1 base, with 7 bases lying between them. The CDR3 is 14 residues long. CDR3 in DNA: TGCGCCAGCAGCTTGGGAGTGGCGAACACTGAAGCTTTCTTT. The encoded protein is CASSLGVANTEAFF.

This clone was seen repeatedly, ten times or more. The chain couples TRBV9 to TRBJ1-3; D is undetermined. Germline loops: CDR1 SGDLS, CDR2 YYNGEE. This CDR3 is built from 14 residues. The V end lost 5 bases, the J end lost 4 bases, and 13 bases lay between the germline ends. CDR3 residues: CASSLSGAGNTIYF. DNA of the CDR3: TGTGCCAGCAGTCTCTCCGGAGCAGGAAACACCATATATTTT.

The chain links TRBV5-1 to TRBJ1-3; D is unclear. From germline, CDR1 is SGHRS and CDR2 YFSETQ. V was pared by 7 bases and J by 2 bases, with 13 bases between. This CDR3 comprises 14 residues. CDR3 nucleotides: TGCGCCAGCTCCGCCACGATTCCTGGAAACACCATATATTTT. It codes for CASSATIPGNTIYF.

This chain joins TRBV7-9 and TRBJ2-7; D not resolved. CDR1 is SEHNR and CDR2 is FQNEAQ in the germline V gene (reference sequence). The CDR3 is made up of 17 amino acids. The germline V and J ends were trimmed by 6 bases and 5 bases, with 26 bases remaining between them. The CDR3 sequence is CASSYYGRGLETHEQYF. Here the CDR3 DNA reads TGTGCCAGCAGTTACTATGGACGAGGTCTGGAGACCCACGAGCAGTACTTC.

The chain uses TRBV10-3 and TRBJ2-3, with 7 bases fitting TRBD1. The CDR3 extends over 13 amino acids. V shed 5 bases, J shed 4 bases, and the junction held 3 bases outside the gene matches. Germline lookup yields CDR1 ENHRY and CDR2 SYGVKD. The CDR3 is CAISTGAPDTQYF. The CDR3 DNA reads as TGTGCCATCAGTACAGGGGCCCCAGATACGCAGTATTTT.

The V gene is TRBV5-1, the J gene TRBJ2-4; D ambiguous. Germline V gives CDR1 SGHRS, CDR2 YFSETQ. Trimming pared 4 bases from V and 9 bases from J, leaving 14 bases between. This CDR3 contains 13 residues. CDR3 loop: CASSEKTEGIQYF. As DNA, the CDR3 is TGCGCCAGCAGCGAAAAGACGGAAGGCATTCAGTACTTC.

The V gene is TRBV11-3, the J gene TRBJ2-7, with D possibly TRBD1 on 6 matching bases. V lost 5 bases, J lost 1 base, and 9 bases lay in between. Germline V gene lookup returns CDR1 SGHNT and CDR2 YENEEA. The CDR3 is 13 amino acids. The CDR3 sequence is CASSPTGSYEQYF. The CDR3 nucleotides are TGTGCCAGCAGCCCTACAGGGTCCTACGAGCAGTACTTC.

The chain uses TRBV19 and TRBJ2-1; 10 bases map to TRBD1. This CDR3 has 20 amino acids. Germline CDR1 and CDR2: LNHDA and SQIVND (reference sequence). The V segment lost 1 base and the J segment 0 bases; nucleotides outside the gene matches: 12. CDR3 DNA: TGTGCCAGTAGTATAGCGGGGACAGGGGTCAGCCCAAGCTCCTACAATGAGCAGTTCTTC. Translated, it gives CASSIAGTGVSPSSYNEQFF.

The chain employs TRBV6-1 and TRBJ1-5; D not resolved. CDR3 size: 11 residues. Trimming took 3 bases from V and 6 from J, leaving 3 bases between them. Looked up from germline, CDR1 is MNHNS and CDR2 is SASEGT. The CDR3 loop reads CASSEGQPQHF. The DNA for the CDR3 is TGTGCCAGCAGTGAGGGTCAGCCCCAGCATTTT.

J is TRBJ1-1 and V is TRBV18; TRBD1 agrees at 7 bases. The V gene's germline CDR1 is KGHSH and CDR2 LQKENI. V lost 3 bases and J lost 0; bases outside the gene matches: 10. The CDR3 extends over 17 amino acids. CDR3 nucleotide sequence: TGTGCCAGCTCACCCAACAGGGGCACTCTTATGAACACTGAAGCTTTCTTT. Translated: CASSPNRGTLMNTEAFF. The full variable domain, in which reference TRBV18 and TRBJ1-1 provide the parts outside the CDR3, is NAGVMQNPRHLVRRRGQEARLRCSPMKGHSHVYWYRQLPEEGLKFMVYLQKENIIDESGMPKERFSAEFPKEGPSILRIQQVVRGDSAAYFCASSPNRGTLMNTEAFFGQGTRLTVV.